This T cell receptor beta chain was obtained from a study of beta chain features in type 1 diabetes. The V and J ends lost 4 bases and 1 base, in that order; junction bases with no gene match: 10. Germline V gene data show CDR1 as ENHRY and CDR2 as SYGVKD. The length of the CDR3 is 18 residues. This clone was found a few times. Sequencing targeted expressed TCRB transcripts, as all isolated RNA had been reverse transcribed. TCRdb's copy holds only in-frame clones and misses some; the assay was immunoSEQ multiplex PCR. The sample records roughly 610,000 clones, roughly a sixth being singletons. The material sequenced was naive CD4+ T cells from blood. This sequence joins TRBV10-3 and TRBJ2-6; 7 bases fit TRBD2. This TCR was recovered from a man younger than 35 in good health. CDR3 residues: CAISGGLNSLSGANVLTF. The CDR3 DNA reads TGTGCCATCAGTGGGGGACTAAACTCCCTATCTGGGGCCAACGTCCTGACTTTC.